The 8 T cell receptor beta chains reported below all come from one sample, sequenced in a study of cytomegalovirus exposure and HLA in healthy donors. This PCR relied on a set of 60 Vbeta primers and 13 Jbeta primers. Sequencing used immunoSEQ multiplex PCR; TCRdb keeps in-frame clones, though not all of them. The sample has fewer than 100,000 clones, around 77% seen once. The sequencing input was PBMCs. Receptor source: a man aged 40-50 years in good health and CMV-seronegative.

The CDR3 region is CSVVAGSGEQYF. The CDR3 nucleotides read TGCAGCGTTGTGGCGGGGAGCGGCGAGCAGTACTTC. The chain couples TRBV29-1 to TRBJ2-7, with D perhaps TRBD2 (6 bases). There are 12 residues in the CDR3. CDR1 and CDR2 (germline): SQVTM, ANQGSEA. V lost 4 bases to trimming and J lost 6 bases, with 13 bases between them.

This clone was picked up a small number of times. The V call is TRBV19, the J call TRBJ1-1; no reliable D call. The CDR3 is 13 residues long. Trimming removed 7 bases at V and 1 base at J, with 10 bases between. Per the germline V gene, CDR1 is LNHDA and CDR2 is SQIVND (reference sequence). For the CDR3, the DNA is TGTGCCAGTACCCCGGTTTGGAACACTGAAGCTTTCTTT. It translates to CASTPVWNTEAFF. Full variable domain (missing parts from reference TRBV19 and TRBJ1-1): DGGITQSPKYLFRKEGQNVTLSCEQNLNHDAMYWYRQDPGQGLRLIYYSQIVNDFQKGDIAEGYSVSREKKESFPLTVTSAQKNPTAFYLCASTPVWNTEAFFGQGTRLTVV.

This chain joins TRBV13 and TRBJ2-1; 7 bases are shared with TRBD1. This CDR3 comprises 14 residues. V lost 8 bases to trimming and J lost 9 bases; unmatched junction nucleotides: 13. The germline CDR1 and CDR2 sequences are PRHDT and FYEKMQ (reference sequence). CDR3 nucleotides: TGTGCCAGCTCCCTGGTTGGCAGGGGGTCTGAGCAGTTCTTC. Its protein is CASSLVGRGSEQFF.

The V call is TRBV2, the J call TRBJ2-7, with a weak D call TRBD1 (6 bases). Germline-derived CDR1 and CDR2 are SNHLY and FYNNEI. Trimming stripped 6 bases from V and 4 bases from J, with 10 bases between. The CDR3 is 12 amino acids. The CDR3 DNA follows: TGTGCCAGCAGCAGGGGTTGGTACGAGCAGTACTTC. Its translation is CASSRGWYEQYF.

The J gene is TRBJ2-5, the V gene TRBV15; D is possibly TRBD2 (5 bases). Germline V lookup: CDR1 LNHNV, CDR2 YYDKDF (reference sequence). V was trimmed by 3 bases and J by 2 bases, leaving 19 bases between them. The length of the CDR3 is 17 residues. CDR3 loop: CATSRDLLRAEQETQYF. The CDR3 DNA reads TGTGCCACCAGCAGGGACCTCCTGAGGGCCGAACAAGAGACCCAGTACTTC.

This CDR3 is CAWSDGGRTEAFF. CDR3 DNA: TGTGCCTGGAGCGATGGTGGGAGGACTGAAGCTTTCTTT. The chain employs TRBV30 and TRBJ1-1; D unclear. The CDR3 sequence is 13 residues long. V lost 3 bases and J lost 5, with 13 bases in between. Germline assignment: CDR1 GTSNPN and CDR2 SVGIG (reference sequence).

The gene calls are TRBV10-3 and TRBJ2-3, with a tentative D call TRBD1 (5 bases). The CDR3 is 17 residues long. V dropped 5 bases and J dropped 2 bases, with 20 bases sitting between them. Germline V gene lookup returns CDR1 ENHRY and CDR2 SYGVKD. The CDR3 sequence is CAISRTLDSTYTDTQYF. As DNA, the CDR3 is TGTGCCATCAGTCGTACTCTCGACAGTACCTACACAGATACGCAGTATTTT.

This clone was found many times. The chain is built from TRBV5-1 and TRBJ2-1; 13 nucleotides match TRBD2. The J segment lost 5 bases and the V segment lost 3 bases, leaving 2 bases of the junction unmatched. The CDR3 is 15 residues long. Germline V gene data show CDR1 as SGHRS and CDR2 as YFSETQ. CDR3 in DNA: TGCGCCAGCAGCTGGGGACTAGCGGGGAACAATGAGCAGTTCTTC. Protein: CASSWGLAGNNEQFF.